These 14 T cell receptor beta chains were sequenced from one sample in a study of CD8 T cells in Susac syndrome. After extraction with the RNeasy kit, roughly 0.45 to 1 ug of the RNA was reverse transcribed using random hexamers. In TCRdb, the immunoSEQ multiplex PCR reads were re-called with MiXCR into one record per CDR3 protein. The table shows approximately 180,000 distinct CDR3 sequences, with 90% to 97% occurring only once. The sequenced sample was CD4+ T cells from PBMCs. These receptors were taken from a human donor with multiple sclerosis.

The V and J genes are TRBV9 and TRBJ2-1; D tentatively reads TRBD1 or TRBD2 (5 bases each). V lost 0 bases, J lost 1 base, and 8 bases lay in between. The length of the CDR3 is 15 residues. CDR1 is SGDLS and CDR2 is YYNGEE in the germline V gene. CDR3 nucleotide sequence: TGTGCCAGCAGCGTAGATGGGGGATCCTACAATGAGCAGTTCTTC. It translates to CASSVDGGSYNEQFF. The variable domain in full, completed from reference TRBV9 and TRBJ2-1, reads DSGVTQTPKHLITATGQRVTLRCSPRSGDLSVYWYQQSLDQGLQFLIQYYNGEERAKGNILERFSAQQFPDLHSELNLSSLELGDSALYFCASSVDGGSYNEQFFGPGTRLTVL.

The chain has TRBV29-1 and TRBJ2-7; 9 bases are a match to TRBD1. This CDR3 comprises 14 residues. In germline, CDR1 is SQVTM, CDR2 ANQGSEA. Trimming removed 4 bases from V and 2 bases from J; junction bases left unmatched: 6. CDR3 sequence: CSVGQRQGAYEQYF. The CDR3 DNA reads TGCAGCGTTGGTCAAAGACAGGGGGCCTACGAGCAGTACTTC.

This sequence joins TRBV6-1 and TRBJ2-7; 9 bases are shared with TRBD2. This CDR3 has 17 residues. Trimming at V came to 3 bases and at J to 3 bases, leaving 12 bases not matched to a gene. Looked up from germline, CDR1 is MNHNS and CDR2 is SASEGT. The CDR3 bases are TGTGCCAGCAGTGAGCTACTTGGGACTAGCTTCATCTACGAGCAGTACTTC. This codes for CASSELLGTSFIYEQYF.

The chain uses TRBV2 and TRBJ2-7, with unresolved D. Germline V CDR1 and CDR2: SNHLY, FYNNEI. Trimming pared 7 bases from V and 3 bases from J, leaving 19 bases between. CDR3 length equals 15 residues. The CDR3 nucleotides read TGTGCCAGCACTCGACAAGTGTGGCGCGACTACGAGCAGTACTTC. Amino acids: CASTRQVWRDYEQYF. The whole variable domain, remainder taken from reference TRBV2 and TRBJ2-7, is EPEVTQTPSHQVTQMGQEVILRCVPISNHLYFYWYRQILGQKVEFLVSFYNNEISEKSEIFDDQFSVERPDGSNFTLKIRSTKLEDSAMYFCASTRQVWRDYEQYFGPGTRLTVT.

This sequence joins TRBV30 and TRBJ1-2; no firm D call. V gave up 4 bases and J gave up 5 bases, with 8 bases separating them. CDR3 length: 11 amino acids. CDR1 and CDR2 from the germline V gene are GTSNPN and SVGIG (reference sequence). Written as DNA, the CDR3 is TGTGCCTGGACAACAGAGTATGGCTACACCTTC. As protein: CAWTTEYGYTF.

This rearrangement joins TRBV30 to TRBJ1-4; D not resolved. The CDR3 contains 14 residues. V lost 8 bases, J lost 5 bases, and 18 bases lay in between. Looked up from germline, CDR1 is GTSNPN and CDR2 is SVGIG (reference sequence). The CDR3 here is CAAAFYLGNEKLFF. DNA for the CDR3: TGTGCCGCCGCTTTTTACCTCGGCAATGAAAAACTGTTTTTT.

This sequence joins TRBV29-1 and TRBJ2-3; the D call may be TRBD1 or TRBD2 (5 bases each). The V end lost 0 bases, the J end lost 1 base, and 11 bases lay between the germline ends. Per germline, CDR1 SQVTM and CDR2 ANQGSEA. The CDR3 has 15 residues. CDR3 sequence: CSVEDRMGGTDTQYF. The CDR3 coding sequence is TGCAGCGTTGAAGATCGGATGGGGGGCACAGATACGCAGTATTTT.

V is TRBV30 and J is TRBJ2-6; 7 positions match TRBD1. The CDR3 runs 16 residues. V lost 5 bases, J lost 0 bases, and 7 bases stayed unmatched. Germline V lookup: CDR1 GTSNPN, CDR2 SVGIG (reference sequence). The CDR3 coding sequence is TGTGCCTGGGTCCGACAGGGAAGCTCTGGGGCCAACGTCCTGACTTTC. It translates to CAWVRQGSSGANVLTF.

V and J are TRBV29-1 and TRBJ1-1, with no clear D. This CDR3 spans 13 amino acids. Germline V gives CDR1 SQVTM, CDR2 ANQGSEA. Trimming pared 3 bases from V and 3 bases from J, leaving 11 bases between. Written as DNA, the CDR3 is TGCAGCGTTGATCGGTGGCCTCACACTGAAGCTTTCTTT. Translated: CSVDRWPHTEAFF.

The chain recombines TRBV7-9 with TRBJ1-5; 7 bases are a match to TRBD1. The CDR3 spans 17 residues. Germline CDR1 reads SEHNR; CDR2 reads FQNEAQ (reference sequence). The junction had 7 bases not matched to a gene; V was cut back by 2 bases and J by 0 bases. The DNA of the CDR3 is TGTGCCAGCAGCTTACGGGAGACAGGGAATAGCAATCAGCCCCAGCATTTT. Protein product: CASSLRETGNSNQPQHF.

The CDR3 coding sequence is TGTGCCAGCACCCAATCAGGGACACACTCCTACGAGCAGTACTTC. Translated, it gives CASTQSGTHSYEQYF. The genes are TRBV11-2 and TRBJ2-7; TRBD1 is a possible D gene (6 bases). V was shortened by 7 bases and J by 0 bases, with 16 bases between the two germline ends. Germline values: CDR1 SGHAT, CDR2 FQNNGV. The CDR3 is 15 amino acids.

The gene calls are TRBV15 and TRBJ1-2; TRBD1 matches at 8 bases. The V and J ends lost 0 bases and 2 bases, in that order; junction bases with no gene match: 5. This CDR3 comprises 16 residues. Germline V gene data show CDR1 as LNHNV and CDR2 as YYDKDF (reference sequence). CDR3 in DNA: TGTGCCACCAGCAGAGATGGGACAGGTTCGAACTATGGCTACACCTTC. It encodes CATSRDGTGSNYGYTF.

DNA of the CDR3: TGCGCCAGCAGCCAAGATGAGACAAGGGGTCGTCTCTACGAGCAGTACTTC. The encoded protein is CASSQDETRGRLYEQYF. The J gene is TRBJ2-7, the V gene TRBV4-1; TRBD1 is a possible D gene (5 bases). Germline CDR1 reads MGHRA; CDR2 reads YSYEKL. This CDR3 region has 17 residues. The germline V and J ends were trimmed by 0 bases and 3 bases, with 18 bases remaining between them.

The V call is TRBV5-4, the J call TRBJ1-1; D unresolved. V lost 2 bases and J lost 5, with 22 bases in between. The CDR3 length is 17 residues. Germline V gene lookup returns CDR1 SGHNT and CDR2 YYREEE (reference sequence). The DNA of the CDR3 is TGTGCCAGCAGCTTCCTCAGGAGGGAGGTCGACAAGACTGAAGCTTTCTTT. Its translation: CASSFLRREVDKTEAFF.